Listed below are T cell receptor beta chains from one sample, sequenced in a study of T cell responses to AZD1222 COVID-19 vaccine. Sequencing used immunoSEQ multiplex PCR; TCRdb keeps in-frame clones, though not all of them. The table lists fewer than 200,000 clones, 80% to 95% of them singletons. Source: peripheral blood, taken on day 0 of AZD1222 vaccination. The source is an adult in good health. Each CDR3 is given with its conserved first and last residue. The D gene is left open where the match is weak. Only part of the rows carry a size: once, few, many, or a class if the clone is expanded.

TRBD1,once,TRBJ2-6,TRBV7-2,CASSPGQGGGANVLTF,TGTGCCAGCAGCCCGGGACAGGGGGGTGGGGCCAACGTCCTGACTTTC
-,once,TRBJ1-2,TRBV6-6,CASSYRGTNYGYTF,TGTGCCAGCAGTTACCGGGGGACTAACTATGGCTACACCTTC
TRBD2,few,TRBJ2-1,TRBV5-4,CASRASPAGTSSYEQFF,TGTGCCAGCAGGGCTTCCCCAGCCGGGACTAGCAGCTATGAGCAGTTCTTC
-,-,TRBJ2-1,TRBV19,CASSFDRSSYNEQFF,TGTGCCAGTAGTTTTGACAGGAGCTCCTACAATGAGCAGTTCTTC
TRBD1,-,TRBJ1-6,TRBV6-5,CASSMDRGSPLHF,TGTGCCAGCAGTATGGACAGGGGTTCACCCCTCCACTTT
-,once,TRBJ2-2,TRBV11-2,CASSIGGVRTGELFF,TGTGCCAGCAGCATTGGAGGGGTACGGACCGGGGAGCTGTTTTTT
-,-,TRBJ1-2,TRBV27,CASSLSLGGLQGYTF,TGTGCCAGCAGTTTATCTCTCGGGGGGCTTCAGGGCTACACCTTC
TRBD2,-,TRBJ2-7,TRBV18,CASSPLGLAGEGYEQYF,TGTGCCAGCTCACCACTGGGACTAGCGGGAGAAGGATACGAGCAGTACTTC
-,-,TRBJ2-3,TRBV5-1,CASSSNPPNRLTTDTQYF,TGCGCCAGCAGCTCAAATCCACCTAACCGACTGACCACAGATACGCAGTATTTT
TRBD1,-,TRBJ2-7,TRBV18,CASSPETGGYEQYF,TGTGCCAGCTCACCAGAGACAGGGGGCTACGAGCAGTACTTC
-,-,TRBJ2-7,TRBV10-3,CAISESGQGRYEQYF,TGTGCCATCAGTGAGTCAGGGCAGGGTCGGTACGAGCAGTACTTC
-,-,TRBJ2-7,TRBV6-2/TRBV6-3,CASSYLSWYEQYF,TGTGCCAGCAGTTACCTTAGTTGGTACGAGCAGTACTTC
-,-,TRBJ2-2,TRBV7-3,CASRPGNTGELFF,TGTGCCAGCAGGCCAGGGAACACCGGGGAGCTGTTTTTT
-,-,TRBJ2-1,TRBV29-1,CSVGLVGGTGEQFF,TGCAGCGTTGGACTAGTGGGGGGGACAGGTGAGCAGTTCTTC
-,-,TRBJ1-1,TRBV6-1,CASSEDVVVGMRTEAFF,TGTGCCAGCAGTGAAGACGTAGTAGTGGGGATGAGGACTGAAGCTTTCTTT
-,-,TRBJ2-1,TRBV6-5,CASSYSRQGSYNEQFF,TGTGCCAGCAGTTACTCGCGTCAGGGATCCTACAATGAGCAGTTCTTC
-,-,TRBJ1-5,TRBV7-2,CASSVTGLNPRHF,TGTGCCAGCAGCGTGACAGGCCTGAACCCACGGCATTTT
TRBD1,-,TRBJ1-6,TRBV10-2,CASSEAVYPGQGGNSPLHF,TGCGCCAGCAGTGAGGCTGTCTACCCCGGACAGGGAGGGAATTCACCCCTCCACTTT
-,-,TRBJ1-6,TRBV6-5,CASSQRGTGLSPLHF,TGTGCCAGCAGTCAGAGGGGCACAGGGCTATCACCCCTCCACTTT
-,-,TRBJ2-7,TRBV15,CATSRDSFGSGYEQYF,TGTGCCACCAGCAGAGATAGTTTTGGAAGTGGCTACGAGCAGTACTTC
-,-,TRBJ2-4,TRBV28,CASSPQRGAKNIQYF,TGTGCCAGCAGCCCCCAGAGGGGAGCCAAAAACATTCAGTACTTC
TRBD1,-,TRBJ2-7,TRBV28,CASRPGQGAYEQYF,TGTGCCAGCAGACCGGGACAGGGGGCCTACGAGCAGTACTTC
-,-,TRBJ2-3,TRBV27,CASSLNKVNTQYF,TGTGCCAGCAGTTTAAATAAGGTTAATACGCAGTATTTT
-,-,TRBJ1-3,TRBV27,CASSLPTRSGNTIYF,TGTGCCAGCAGTTTACCGACGAGGTCTGGAAACACCATATATTTT
-,-,TRBJ2-3,TRBV4-1,CASSPQRTPTDTQYF,TGCGCCAGCAGCCCTCAGCGTACCCCCACAGATACGCAGTATTTT
TRBD1,-,TRBJ2-5,TRBV18,CASSPYRDRVETQYF,TGTGCCAGCTCACCGTATAGGGACAGGGTGGAGACCCAGTACTTC
-,-,TRBJ2-7,TRBV5-4,CASSHRESYEQYF,TGTGCCAGCAGCCACAGGGAATCCTACGAGCAGTACTTC
-,once,TRBJ2-7,TRBV5-4,CASSLTNLKAEQYF,TGTGCCAGCAGCTTGACTAACCTAAAGGCCGAGCAGTACTTC
TRBD1,few,TRBJ1-5,TRBV4-2,CASSQVAGTGAQPQHF,TGTGCCAGCAGCCAAGTGGCCGGGACAGGGGCTCAGCCCCAGCATTTT
TRBD1,-,TRBJ1-5,TRBV18,CASSPTGENQPQHF,TGTGCCAGCTCTCCCACAGGGGAAAATCAGCCCCAGCATTTT
-,-,TRBJ1-2,TRBV13,CASSFSYSNWDGYTF,TGTGCCAGCAGCTTCTCGTACTCCAACTGGGATGGCTACACCTTC
TRBD1,-,TRBJ1-6,TRBV3-1/TRBV3-2,CASSQRQGGSPLHF,TGTGCCAGCAGCCAACGACAGGGGGGTTCACCCCTCCACTTT
-,-,TRBJ1-1,TRBV15,CATSRKTANTEAFF,TGTGCCACCAGCAGAAAGACAGCGAACACTGAAGCTTTCTTT
-,once,TRBJ2-5,TRBV15,CATSPRDYQETQYF,TGTGCCACCAGTCCGAGGGACTACCAAGAGACCCAGTACTTC
TRBD2,-,TRBJ2-2,TRBV7-9,CASAGLAGAGELFF,TGTGCCAGCGCGGGACTAGCTGGCGCCGGGGAGCTGTTTTTT
-,once,TRBJ1-4,TRBV5-6,CASSFRTTQGEKLFF,TGTGCCAGCAGCTTTAGAACGACTCAAGGGGAAAAACTGTTTTTT
-,-,TRBJ1-2,TRBV11-2,CASSHGQFYGYTF,TGTGCCAGCAGCCACGGACAGTTCTATGGCTACACCTTC
-,-,TRBJ2-7,TRBV6-2/TRBV6-3,CASSPLNPGQPYYEQYF,TGTGCCAGCAGTCCCCTAAATCCCGGACAGCCATACTACGAGCAGTACTTC
-,-,TRBJ2-3,TRBV6-5,CASTYDSNRMDTQYF,TGTGCCAGCACCTACGATTCGAATCGTATGGATACGCAGTATTTT
-,-,TRBJ2-5,TRBV10-2,CASSGNTQETQYF,TGCGCCAGCAGTGGGAATACCCAAGAGACCCAGTACTTC
-,-,TRBJ1-3,TRBV7-3,CAGLGISGNTIYF,TGTGCCGGATTGGGGATCTCTGGAAACACCATATATTTT
-,-,TRBJ1-1,TRBV16,CASSPSRRMNTEAFF,TGTGCCAGCAGCCCCTCCAGGAGAATGAACACTGAAGCTTTCTTT